This TCR beta chain was sequenced in a study of identical twins. Unique molecular identifiers were present on cDNA, and template switching added a universal primer site. TCRdb reprocessed the 5' RACE reads via MiXCR and lists one record per CDR3 protein. The data show roughly 1.6 million distinct CDR3 sequences, with less than 40% seen just once and over 0.25% held by the top ten. Healthy Caucasians alone served as donors. Study outcomes and limitations: The analysis was cross-sectional rather than longitudinal within donors.

The CDR3 has 15 amino acids. The germline V gene has CDR1 SGHTA and CDR2 FQGNSA. With regard to this clonotype: Its antigen is undetermined. At one of its ends the junction is not consistent with the germline gene, which may arise from a read error.

This TCR derives from a newborn girl in good health. V is TRBV7-2 and J is TRBJ2-5; either TRBD1 or TRBD2 may supply D (6 bases each). Sequencing input: cord blood. The CDR3 here is CVSGSSPGAQETQYF. In DNA, the CDR3 is TGTGTCAGCGGGTCTAGCCCGGGGGCGCAAGAGACCCAGTACTTC. The full variable domain, in which reference TRBV7-2 and TRBJ2-5 provide the parts outside the CDR3, is GAGVSQSPSNKVTEKGKDVELRCDPISGHTALYWYRQSLGQGLEFLIYFQGNSAPDKSGLPSDRFSAERTGGSVSTLTIQRTQQEDSAVYLCVSGSSPGAQETQYFGPGTRLLVL.